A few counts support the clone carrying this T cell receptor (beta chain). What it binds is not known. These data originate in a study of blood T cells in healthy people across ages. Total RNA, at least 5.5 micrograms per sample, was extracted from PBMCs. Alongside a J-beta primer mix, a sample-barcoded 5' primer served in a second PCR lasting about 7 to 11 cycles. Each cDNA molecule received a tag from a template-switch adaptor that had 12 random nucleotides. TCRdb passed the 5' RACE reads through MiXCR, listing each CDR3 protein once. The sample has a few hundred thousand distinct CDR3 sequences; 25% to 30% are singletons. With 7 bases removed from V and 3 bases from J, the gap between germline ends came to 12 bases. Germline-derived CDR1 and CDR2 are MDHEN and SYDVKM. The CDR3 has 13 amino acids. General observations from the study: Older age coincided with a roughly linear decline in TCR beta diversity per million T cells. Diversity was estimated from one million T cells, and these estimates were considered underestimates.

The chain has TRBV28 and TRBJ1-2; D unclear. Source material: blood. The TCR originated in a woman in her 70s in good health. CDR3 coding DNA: TGTGCCAGCACCTCCCCCGGGGACTATGGCTACACCTTC. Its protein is CASTSPGDYGYTF.